This TCR beta chain was identified in a study of shared clonotypes between healthy human individuals. Overall study context: A couple of female and three male donors aged 18 to 49 were enrolled. Study results and caveats: Estimated richness was generally greater in naive than memory subsets. Though the depth was large, rarefaction showed that sorted-subset sequencing was incomplete.

The V end lost 7 bases, the J end lost 6 bases, and 14 bases lay between the germline ends. Germline assignment: CDR1 SGHRS and CDR2 YFSETQ. This CDR3 region has 12 residues. A note on this clone: Its antigen is not identified.

Using immunoSEQ multiplex PCR, the repertoire was profiled, and TCRdb retains in-frame clones only, with some absent. This sample has about 2 million clones, with around 95% found just once. This receptor was taken from a man between 18 and 29 years old in good health. V gene TRBV5-1 combines with J gene TRBJ2-7; possibly TRBD1 or TRBD2 for D (5 bases each). Sequenced sample: naive CD4+ T cells sorted from blood. As for subset: CD45RA+ positively selected. The CDR3 DNA reads as TGCGCCAGCGGGGCAGGACTGAGCGAGCAGTACTTC. Its translation is CASGAGLSEQYF.